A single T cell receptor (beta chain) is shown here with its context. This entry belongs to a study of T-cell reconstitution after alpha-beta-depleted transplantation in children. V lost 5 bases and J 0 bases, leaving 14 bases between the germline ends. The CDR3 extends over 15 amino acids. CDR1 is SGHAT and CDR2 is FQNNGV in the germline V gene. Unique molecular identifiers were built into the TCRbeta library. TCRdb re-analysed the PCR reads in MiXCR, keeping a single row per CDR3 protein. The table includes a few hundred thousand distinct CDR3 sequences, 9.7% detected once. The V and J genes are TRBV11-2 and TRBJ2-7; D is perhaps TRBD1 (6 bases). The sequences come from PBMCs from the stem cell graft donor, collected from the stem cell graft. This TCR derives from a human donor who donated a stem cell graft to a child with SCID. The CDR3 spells CASSAHGQFSYEQYF. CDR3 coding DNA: TGTGCCAGCAGCGCACACGGACAGTTCTCCTACGAGCAGTACTTC.